These T cell receptor beta chains were read from a single sample in a study of regulatory T cells in long-lasting Graves disease. TCRdb used MiXCR to reprocess the multiplex PCR reads, holding one entry per CDR3 protein. Among about 530,000 distinct CDR3 sequences listed, around 16% were seen once. The same sample was also studied in work on T cells in Graves' hyperthyroidism and ophthalmopathy.

The material sequenced was peripheral blood mononuclear cells (PBMCs), taken at new diagnosis, from a patient treated with antithyroid drugs. The receptors stem from a middle-aged woman with Graves disease. CDR3s include the opening cysteine and the closing phenylalanine or tryptophan. D genes are given only for firm matches. A clone size is listed for some rows: how often the clone was seen (once, few, many), or a class if it is expanded.

J gene: TRBJ1-2
V gene: TRBV11-1
clone size: .
D gene: TRBD1
CDR3 protein: CASSLGGTGRMWSYTF
CDR3 DNA: TGCGCCAGCAGCTTGGGTGGGACAGGGCGTATGTGGAGCTACACCTTC

J gene: TRBJ2-1
V gene: TRBV12-3/TRBV12-4
clone size: many
D gene: TRBD1
CDR3 protein: CASTRTGDYNEQFF
CDR3 DNA: TGTGCCAGCACTAGGACAGGGGACTACAATGAGCAGTTCTTC

J gene: TRBJ2-2
V gene: TRBV6-2/TRBV6-3
clone size: .
D gene: .
CDR3 protein: CASSYRPGGNTGELFF
CDR3 DNA: TGTGCCAGCAGTTACCGACCGGGGGGCAACACCGGGGAGCTGTTTTTT

J gene: TRBJ1-1
V gene: TRBV10-3
clone size: many
D gene: .
CDR3 protein: CAISVDGDTEAFF
CDR3 DNA: TGTGCCATCAGTGTGGACGGCGACACTGAAGCTTTCTTT

J gene: TRBJ2-3
V gene: TRBV7-6
clone size: many
D gene: .
CDR3 protein: CASSFNGLDTQYF
CDR3 DNA: TGTGCCAGCAGCTTTAACGGGCTGGATACGCAGTATTTT

J gene: TRBJ2-7
V gene: TRBV7-9
clone size: .
D gene: .
CDR3 protein: CASSLSVAYEQYF
CDR3 DNA: TGTGCCAGCAGCTTATCCGTGGCCTACGAGCAGTACTTC

J gene: TRBJ2-5
V gene: TRBV7-9
clone size: .
D gene: .
CDR3 protein: CASSLPAVKETQYF
CDR3 DNA: TGTGCCAGCAGCTTACCAGCGGTGAAAGAGACCCAGTACTTC

J gene: TRBJ2-1
V gene: TRBV4-1
clone size: .
D gene: .
CDR3 protein: CASSHPNEQFF
CDR3 DNA: TGCGCCAGCTCCCACCCCAATGAGCAGTTCTTC

J gene: TRBJ2-1
V gene: TRBV12-3/TRBV12-4
clone size: few
D gene: TRBD2
CDR3 protein: CASSPSGLAYHNEQFF
CDR3 DNA: TGTGCCAGCAGTCCCTCGGGACTAGCGTACCACAATGAGCAGTTCTTC

J gene: TRBJ2-2
V gene: TRBV10-1
clone size: many
D gene: .
CDR3 protein: CASSEVTGELFF
CDR3 DNA: TGCGCCAGCAGTGAGGTTACCGGGGAGCTGTTTTTT

J gene: TRBJ2-7
V gene: TRBV20-1
clone size: few
D gene: .
CDR3 protein: CSAREIGLSYEQYF
CDR3 DNA: TGCAGTGCTAGAGAGATCGGACTAAGCTACGAGCAGTACTTC

J gene: TRBJ1-1
V gene: TRBV3-1
clone size: many
D gene: TRBD1
CDR3 protein: CASSQEDRGTEAFF
CDR3 DNA: TGTGCCAGCAGCCAAGAGGACAGGGGCACTGAAGCTTTCTTT

J gene: TRBJ1-2
V gene: TRBV14
clone size: .
D gene: .
CDR3 protein: CASSQDRAGNYGYTF
CDR3 DNA: TGTGCCAGCAGCCAAGATCGAGCAGGGAACTATGGCTACACCTTC

J gene: TRBJ1-2
V gene: TRBV9
clone size: many
D gene: TRBD1
CDR3 protein: CASSAPDRGIRGYTF
CDR3 DNA: TGTGCCAGCAGCGCTCCCGACAGGGGGATTCGAGGCTACACCTTC

J gene: TRBJ2-1
V gene: TRBV7-3
clone size: many
D gene: .
CDR3 protein: CASSLGWSRGPGKQFF
CDR3 DNA: TGTGCCAGCAGCTTAGGGTGGAGTCGGGGGCCGGGTAAGCAGTTCTTC

J gene: TRBJ1-4
V gene: TRBV5-1
clone size: few
D gene: .
CDR3 protein: CASSLLEDEKLFF
CDR3 DNA: TGCGCCAGCAGCTTGTTGGAGGATGAAAAACTGTTTTTT

J gene: TRBJ1-4
V gene: TRBV7-8
clone size: many
D gene: .
CDR3 protein: CASSLGQTNEKLFF
CDR3 DNA: TGTGCCAGCAGCTTAGGACAGACTAATGAAAAACTGTTTTTT

J gene: TRBJ1-2
V gene: TRBV20-1
clone size: few
D gene: .
CDR3 protein: CSAPLRAYGYTF
CDR3 DNA: TGCAGTGCTCCTCTACGGGCCTATGGCTACACCTTC

J gene: TRBJ1-4
V gene: TRBV12-3/TRBV12-4
clone size: many
D gene: .
CDR3 protein: CASSLSRVGEKLFF
CDR3 DNA: TGTGCCAGCAGTTTGTCCAGGGTGGGCGAAAAACTGTTTTTT

J gene: TRBJ1-1
V gene: TRBV15
clone size: many
D gene: .
CDR3 protein: CATSRDRVAEAFF
CDR3 DNA: TGTGCCACCAGCAGAGATCGAGTCGCTGAAGCTTTCTTT

J gene: TRBJ2-7
V gene: TRBV29-1
clone size: many
D gene: .
CDR3 protein: CSVEGQGGYEQYF
CDR3 DNA: TGCAGCGTTGAAGGGCAGGGGGGTTACGAGCAGTACTTC